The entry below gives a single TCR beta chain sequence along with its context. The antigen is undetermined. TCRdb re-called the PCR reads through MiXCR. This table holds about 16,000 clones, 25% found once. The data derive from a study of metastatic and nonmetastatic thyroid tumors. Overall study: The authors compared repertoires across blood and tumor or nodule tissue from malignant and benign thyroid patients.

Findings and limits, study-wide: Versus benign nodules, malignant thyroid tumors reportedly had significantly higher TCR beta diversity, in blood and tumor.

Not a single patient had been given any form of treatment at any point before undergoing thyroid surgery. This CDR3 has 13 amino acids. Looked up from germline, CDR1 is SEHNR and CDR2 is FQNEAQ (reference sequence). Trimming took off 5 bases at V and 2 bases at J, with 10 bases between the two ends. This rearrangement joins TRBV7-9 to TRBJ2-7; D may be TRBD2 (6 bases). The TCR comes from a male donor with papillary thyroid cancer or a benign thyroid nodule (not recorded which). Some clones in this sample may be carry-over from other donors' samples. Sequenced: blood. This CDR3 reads CASSRDFPYEQYF. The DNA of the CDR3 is TGTGCCAGCAGCCGGGACTTTCCCTACGAGCAGTACTTC.